This T cell receptor beta chain was captured in a study of siplizumab effects on memory and regulatory T cells. Whole-study findings and limits: Siplizumab led to significantly less abundant alloreactive sequences that could be traced back to unstimulated CD4+ memory cells.

Notes on this clone: Its antigen is undetermined.

Generated by immunoSEQ multiplex PCR, the TCRdb table keeps only in-frame clones and is missing some. The sample has around 100,000 clones; 92% are singletons. The sample comprised Tregs sorted from blood. The receptor was isolated from a human donor in good health.

CDR3 sequence (DNA): TGTGCCAGCAGCCGTCCGACAGGGGGAGGTGAGACCCAGTACTTC. Translating it yields CASSRPTGGGETQYF. The chain uses TRBV14 and TRBJ2-5, with TRBD1 matching 9 bases. Germline CDR1 is SGHDN and CDR2 is FVKESK. J was trimmed by 5 bases and V by 4 bases; bases with no gene match: 8. The CDR3 totals 15 residues. Drawing the rest from reference TRBV14 and TRBJ2-5, the complete variable domain is EAGVTQFPSHSVIEKGQTVTLRCDPISGHDNLYWYRRVMGKEIKFLLHFVKESKQDESGMPNNRFLAERTGGTYSTLKVQPAELEDSGVYFCASSRPTGGGETQYFGPGTRLLVL.